This T cell receptor beta chain was identified during a study of cytomegalovirus exposure and HLA in healthy donors. The primer mix had 60 Vbeta and 13 Jbeta primers. Clones were sequenced by immunoSEQ multiplex PCR, and TCRdb holds only the in-frame ones, with some missing. This sample has 80,000 or so clones, with more than 60% found just once. Details on this clone: Its antigen is unidentified.

Trimming took 6 bases from V and 0 from J; bases not matched to a gene: 9. Looked up from germline, CDR1 is LNHDA and CDR2 is SQIVND (reference sequence). The CDR3 consists of 16 residues. Study-level results: Most subjects had HLA-A and HLA-B alleles reportedly predicted accurately by TCR beta sequences.

The chain links TRBV19 to TRBJ2-3, with 7 bases that match TRBD2. Source material: PBMCs. The clonotype was recovered from a man over 45 in good health and CMV-seropositive. The CDR3 region is CASRVPGTTSTDTQYF. CDR3 DNA sequence: TGTGCCAGTAGAGTACCGGGGACTACCAGCACAGATACGCAGTATTTT.